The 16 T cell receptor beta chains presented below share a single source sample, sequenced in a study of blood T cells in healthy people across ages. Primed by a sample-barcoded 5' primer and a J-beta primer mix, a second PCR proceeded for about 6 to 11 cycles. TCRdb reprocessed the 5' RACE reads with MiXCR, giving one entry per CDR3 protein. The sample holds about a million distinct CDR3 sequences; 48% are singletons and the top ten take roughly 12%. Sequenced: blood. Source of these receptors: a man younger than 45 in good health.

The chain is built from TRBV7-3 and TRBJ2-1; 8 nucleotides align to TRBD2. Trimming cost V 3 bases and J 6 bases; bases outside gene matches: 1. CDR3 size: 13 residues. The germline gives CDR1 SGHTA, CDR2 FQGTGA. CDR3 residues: CASSFAGGNEQFF. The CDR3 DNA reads TGTGCCAGCAGCTTCGCGGGGGGCAATGAGCAGTTCTTC.

The CDR3 sequence: CASSLLKGFKYF. The DNA of the CDR3 is TGTGCCAGCAGTTTATTAAAGGGTTTTAAGTATTTT. The V call is TRBV28, the J call TRBJ2-3; D call uncertain. V lost 1 base to trimming and J lost 13 bases, with 12 bases between them. The length of the CDR3 is 12 residues. Germline V gives CDR1 MDHEN, CDR2 SYDVKM.

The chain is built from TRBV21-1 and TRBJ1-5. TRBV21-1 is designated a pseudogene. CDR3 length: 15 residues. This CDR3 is CASSKEGGINQPQHF. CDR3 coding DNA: TGTGCCAGCAGCAAGGAGGGAGGGATTAATCAGCCCCAGCATTTT.

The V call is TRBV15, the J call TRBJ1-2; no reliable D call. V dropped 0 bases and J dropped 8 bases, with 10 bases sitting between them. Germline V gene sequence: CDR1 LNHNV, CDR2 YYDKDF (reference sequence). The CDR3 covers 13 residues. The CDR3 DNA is TGTGCCACCAGCAGAGATAAAGGGTACGGCTACACCTTC. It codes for CATSRDKGYGYTF.

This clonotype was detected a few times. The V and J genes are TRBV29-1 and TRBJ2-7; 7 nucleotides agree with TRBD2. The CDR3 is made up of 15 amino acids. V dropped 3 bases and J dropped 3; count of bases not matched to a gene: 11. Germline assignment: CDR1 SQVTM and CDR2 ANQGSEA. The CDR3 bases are TGCAGCGTTGACGCTGGGTCTAGCGGCATCTACGAGCAGTACTTC. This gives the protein CSVDAGSSGIYEQYF.

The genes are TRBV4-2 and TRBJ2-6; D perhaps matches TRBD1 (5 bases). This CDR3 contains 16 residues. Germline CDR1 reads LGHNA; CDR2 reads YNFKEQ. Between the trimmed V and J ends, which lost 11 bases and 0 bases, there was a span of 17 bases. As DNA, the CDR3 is TGTGCCTATAGGGGATACCAGGGCTCTGGGGCCAACGTCCTGACTTTC. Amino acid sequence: CAYRGYQGSGANVLTF.

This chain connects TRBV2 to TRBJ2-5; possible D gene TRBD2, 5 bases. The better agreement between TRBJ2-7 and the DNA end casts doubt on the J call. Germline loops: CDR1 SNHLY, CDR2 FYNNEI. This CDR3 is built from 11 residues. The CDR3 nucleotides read TGTGCCGTAGCCCAGAGGGACGAGCAGTACTTC. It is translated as CAVAQRDEQYF.

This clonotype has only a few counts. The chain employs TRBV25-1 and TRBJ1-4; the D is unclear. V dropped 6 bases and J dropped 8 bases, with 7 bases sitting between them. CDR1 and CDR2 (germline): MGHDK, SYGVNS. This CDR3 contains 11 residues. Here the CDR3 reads CASRAGEKLFF. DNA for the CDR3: TGTGCCAGCAGAGCAGGCGAAAAACTGTTTTTT.

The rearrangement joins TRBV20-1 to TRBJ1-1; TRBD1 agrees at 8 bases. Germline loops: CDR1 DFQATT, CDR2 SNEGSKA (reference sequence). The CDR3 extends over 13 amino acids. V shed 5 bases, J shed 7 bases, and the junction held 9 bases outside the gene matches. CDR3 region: CSASMDRADEAFF. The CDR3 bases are TGCAGTGCTTCGATGGACAGGGCGGATGAAGCTTTCTTT.

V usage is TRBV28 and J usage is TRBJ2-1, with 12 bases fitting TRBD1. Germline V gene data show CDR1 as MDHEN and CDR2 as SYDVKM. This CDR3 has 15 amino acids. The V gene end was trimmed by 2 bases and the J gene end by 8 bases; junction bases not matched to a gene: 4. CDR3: CASSLRDRGLDEQFF. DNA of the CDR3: TGTGCCAGCAGTTTAAGGGACAGGGGGCTCGATGAGCAGTTCTTC.

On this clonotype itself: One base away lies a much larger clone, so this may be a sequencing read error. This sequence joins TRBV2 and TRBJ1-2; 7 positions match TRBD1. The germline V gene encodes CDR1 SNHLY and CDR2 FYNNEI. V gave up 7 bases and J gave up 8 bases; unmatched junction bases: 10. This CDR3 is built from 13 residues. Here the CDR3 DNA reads TGTGCCAGCACCAGAAAGCAGGGGGTGGGCTACACCTTC. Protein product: CASTRKQGVGYTF.

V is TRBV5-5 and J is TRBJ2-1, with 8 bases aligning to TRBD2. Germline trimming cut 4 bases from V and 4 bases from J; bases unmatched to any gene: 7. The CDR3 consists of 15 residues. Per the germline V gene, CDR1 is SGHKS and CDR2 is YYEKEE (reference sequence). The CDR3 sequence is CASSRGSGRYNEQFF. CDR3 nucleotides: TGTGCCAGCAGCCGGGGGAGCGGGAGATACAATGAGCAGTTCTTC.

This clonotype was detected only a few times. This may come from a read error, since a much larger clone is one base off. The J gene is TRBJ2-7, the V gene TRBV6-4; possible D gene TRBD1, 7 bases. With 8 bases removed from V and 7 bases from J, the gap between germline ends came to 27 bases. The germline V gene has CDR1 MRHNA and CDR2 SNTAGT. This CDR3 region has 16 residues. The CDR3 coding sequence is TGTGCCAGCGCCCAGGGGGACTCCCCCTCTTACAATGAGCAGTACTTC. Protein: CASAQGDSPSYNEQYF.

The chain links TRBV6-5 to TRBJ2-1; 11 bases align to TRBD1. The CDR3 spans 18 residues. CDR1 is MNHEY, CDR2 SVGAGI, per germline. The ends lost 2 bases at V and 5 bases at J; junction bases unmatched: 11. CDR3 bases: TGTGCCAGCAGTTACCCGCAGCCCCGGACAGGGGGCAACAATGAGCAGTTCTTC. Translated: CASSYPQPRTGGNNEQFF.

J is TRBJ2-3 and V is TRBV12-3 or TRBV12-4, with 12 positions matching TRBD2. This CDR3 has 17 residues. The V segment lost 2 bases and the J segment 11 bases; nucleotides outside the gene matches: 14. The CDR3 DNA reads TGTGCCAGCAGTTTAAGTCTAGCGGGGGGGCATGCAGATGTGCAGTATTTT. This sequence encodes CASSLSLAGGHADVQYF.

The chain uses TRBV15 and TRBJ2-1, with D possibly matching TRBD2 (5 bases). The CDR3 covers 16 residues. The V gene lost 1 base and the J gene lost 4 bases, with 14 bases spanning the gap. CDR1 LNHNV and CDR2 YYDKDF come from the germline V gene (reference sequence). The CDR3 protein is CATSRVWDRDYNEQFF. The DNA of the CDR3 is TGTGCCACCAGCAGAGTCTGGGATCGGGATTACAATGAGCAGTTCTTC.